A selection of T cell receptor beta chains follows, all from one sample in a study of T cell responses to AZD1222 COVID-19 vaccine. Repertoires were generated with immunoSEQ multiplex PCR, while TCRdb's copy carries only in-frame clones and drops some. The sample includes about 150,000 clones, approximately 90% seen only once; the top ten take 3% to 3.5%. Here the sequenced sample was peripheral blood, taken on day 0 of AZD1222 vaccination. Receptor source: an adult in good health. CDR3s include the opening cysteine and the closing phenylalanine or tryptophan. The order of the fields is CDR3 length, D gene, J gene, clone size, V gene, CDR3 protein, CDR3 DNA. A D gene is named only where the DNA matches it firmly. For some rows the clone size is stated as once, few or many, or as a class when expanded; others skip it.

11 NA TRBJ2-7 NA TRBV6-5 CASSSGSEQYF TGTGCCAGCAGTTCCGGGAGCGAGCAGTACTTC
14 TRBD1 TRBJ1-2 NA TRBV5-1 CASSEPGQSYGYTF TGCGCCAGCAGCGAGCCGGGACAGAGCTATGGCTACACCTTC
13 TRBD1 TRBJ2-7 once TRBV10-3 CAISESSRGHQYF TGTGCCATCAGTGAGTCGAGTAGGGGGCATCAGTACTTC
12 NA TRBJ2-7 NA TRBV12-3/TRBV12-4 CASSLYSYEQYF TGTGCCAGCAGTTTGTACTCCTACGAGCAGTACTTC
14 NA TRBJ1-6 NA TRBV3-1/TRBV3-2 CASSQVEGETPLHF TGTGCCAGCAGCCAAGTAGAGGGGGAGACACCCCTCCACTTT
14 NA TRBJ1-1 NA TRBV9 CASSVGPLNTEAFF TGTGCCAGCAGCGTAGGTCCCCTGAACACTGAAGCTTTCTTT
13 NA TRBJ1-1 few TRBV6-5 CASREGMNTEAFF TGTGCCAGCAGGGAGGGCATGAACACTGAAGCTTTCTTT
14 TRBD2 TRBJ2-1 NA TRBV24-1 CATSRGDSYNEQFF TGTGCCACCAGTCGGGGGGACTCCTACAATGAGCAGTTCTTC
15 TRBD1 TRBJ1-3 NA TRBV6-5 CASRSQGGTGNTIYF TGTGCCAGCAGGTCACAGGGGGGCACTGGAAACACCATATATTTT
14 NA TRBJ1-2 NA TRBV9 CASSGSMAYYGYTF TGTGCCAGCAGCGGGTCAATGGCCTACTATGGCTACACCTTC
15 TRBD1 TRBJ1-6 few TRBV7-6 CASSKDRVENSPLHF TGTGCCAGCAGCAAGGACAGGGTGGAAAATTCACCCCTCCACTTT
15 NA TRBJ1-5 NA TRBV7-9 CASSPRGGDGEPQHF TGTGCCAGCAGCCCCCGGGGTGGGGACGGGGAGCCCCAGCATTTT
19 TRBD2 TRBJ2-3 NA TRBV27 CASSLIWDYNPLRTDTQYF TGTGCCAGCAGTTTAATATGGGACTACAACCCCTTGAGGACAGATACGCAGTATTTT
15 TRBD1 TRBJ2-7 NA TRBV5-4 CASSRQGPSSYEQYF TGTGCCAGCAGCCGACAGGGGCCCAGCTCCTACGAGCAGTACTTC
16 TRBD2 TRBJ2-5 NA TRBV18 CASSPPTGGAQETQYF TGTGCCAGCTCACCACCCACGGGGGGGGCCCAAGAGACCCAGTACTTC
14 TRBD1 TRBJ2-7 NA TRBV6-2/TRBV6-3 CASSYEGARYEQYF TGTGCCAGCAGTTATGAGGGGGCGCGATACGAGCAGTACTTC
13 NA TRBJ2-3 NA TRBV18 CASSPPNSDTQYF TGTGCCAGCTCACCTCCCAATTCAGATACGCAGTATTTT
12 NA TRBJ2-7 NA TRBV19 CASSMGENEQYF TGTGCCAGTAGCATGGGGGAAAACGAGCAGTACTTC
15 NA TRBJ1-2 NA TRBV10-2 CASSPGQSVGYGYTF TGCGCCAGCAGTCCCGGACAGAGTGTTGGCTATGGCTACACCTTC
13 NA TRBJ1-1 NA TRBV29-1 CSVEEDAYTEAFF TGCAGCGTTGAAGAAGACGCGTACACTGAAGCTTTCTTT
13 NA TRBJ2-5 NA TRBV5-4 CASSLGQQETQYF TGTGCCAGCAGCTTGGGGCAGCAAGAGACCCAGTACTTC
15 NA TRBJ2-3 NA TRBV12-5 CASGLEDSRADTQYF TGTGCTAGTGGTCTTGAGGACAGCCGGGCAGATACGCAGTATTTT
14 NA TRBJ1-1 NA TRBV6-5 CASSWTDSNTEAFF TGTGCCAGCAGTTGGACGGACAGTAACACTGAAGCTTTCTTT
15 TRBD1 TRBJ1-2 NA TRBV7-2 CASSARTGGVYGYTF TGTGCCAGCAGCGCAAGGACAGGGGGCGTTTATGGCTACACCTTC
12 NA TRBJ1-6 NA TRBV2 CASGDYNSPLHF TGTGCCAGCGGGGACTATAATTCACCCCTCCACTTT
15 TRBD1 TRBJ1-4 NA TRBV18 CASSPRDSTNEKLFF TGTGCCAGCTCTCCTCGGGACAGTACTAATGAAAAACTGTTTTTT
11 NA TRBJ2-7 NA TRBV29-1 CSVESTYEQYF TGCAGCGTTGAGAGTACCTACGAGCAGTACTTC
17 NA TRBJ2-5 NA TRBV7-9 CASSLGRLAGSQETQYF TGTGCCAGCAGCTTAGGTCGGTTGGCGGGGTCCCAAGAGACCCAGTACTTC
16 TRBD1 TRBJ2-2 NA TRBV7-2 CASSPQPGQGSGELFF TGTGCCAGCAGCCCACAACCGGGACAGGGCAGCGGGGAGCTGTTTTTT
12 NA TRBJ1-2 once TRBV19 CASMMSFQGYTF TGTGCCAGTATGATGAGCTTTCAGGGCTACACCTTC
16 NA TRBJ2-5 NA TRBV7-6 CASSLGNPGTQETQYF TGTGCCAGCAGCTTAGGCAATCCTGGTACCCAAGAGACCCAGTACTTC
13 TRBD1 TRBJ1-2 few TRBV18 CASSLDRVRGYTF TGTGCCAGCTCGCTAGACAGGGTGCGAGGCTACACCTTC
15 NA TRBJ1-1 NA TRBV7-2 CASSFDPRGNTEAFF TGTGCCAGCAGCTTCGACCCCCGTGGGAACACTGAAGCTTTCTTT
11 NA TRBJ2-7 NA TRBV6-5 CASMKIYEQYF TGTGCCAGCATGAAAATCTACGAGCAGTACTTC
15 NA TRBJ2-2 NA TRBV3-1/TRBV3-2 CASQRGRVGTGELFF TGTGCCAGTCAGAGGGGTAGGGTTGGCACCGGGGAGCTGTTTTTT
14 TRBD2 TRBJ2-5 once TRBV5-1 CASSSPSGQETQYF TGCGCCAGCAGCTCTCCTAGCGGACAAGAGACCCAGTACTTC
13 NA TRBJ2-5 NA TRBV20-1 CSASLGVSETQYF TGCAGTGCTAGTCTAGGGGTATCGGAGACCCAGTACTTC
10 NA TRBJ1-2 NA TRBV20-1 CSALENGYTF TGCAGTGCCCTTGAAAATGGCTACACCTTC
14 TRBD1 TRBJ1-4 NA TRBV7-9 CASSRTGINEKLFF TGTGCCAGCAGCCGGACAGGTATTAATGAAAAACTGTTTTTT
12 NA TRBJ1-3 NA TRBV12-3/TRBV12-4 CASSLGRNTIYF TGTGCCAGCAGTTTAGGACGAAACACCATATATTTT
13 NA TRBJ1-2 NA TRBV27 CASSLEGAYGYTF TGTGCCAGCAGCTTAGAGGGCGCCTATGGCTACACCTTC
14 TRBD1 TRBJ1-2 NA TRBV6-5 CASRIGQGVYGYTF TGTGCCAGCAGAATTGGACAGGGTGTCTATGGCTACACCTTC
15 NA TRBJ2-7 NA TRBV6-6 CASSYPPQGPHEQYF TGTGCCAGCAGTTACCCACCACAGGGTCCCCACGAGCAGTACTTC
15 NA TRBJ1-4 few TRBV2 CASRRTAATNEKLFF TGTGCCAGCAGAAGGACGGCAGCAACTAATGAAAAACTGTTTTTT
16 TRBD2 TRBJ2-5 NA TRBV7-2 CASSLAGLAGEETQYF TGTGCCAGCAGCTTAGCCGGACTAGCGGGGGAAGAGACCCAGTACTTC
15 TRBD2 TRBJ2-7 once TRBV5-4 CASSPGGKSSYEQYF TGTGCCAGCAGCCCCGGGGGGAAAAGCTCCTACGAGCAGTACTTC
14 NA TRBJ1-2 NA TRBV9 CASSVTEGPYGYTF TGTGCCAGCAGCGTTACCGAGGGACCCTATGGCTACACCTTC
14 NA TRBJ1-3 NA TRBV5-6 CASSLRSSGNTIYF TGTGCCAGCAGCTTACGGAGCTCTGGAAACACCATATATTTT